Below, 22 T cell receptor beta chains from the same sample are listed, as sequenced in a study of blood T cell repertoires in COVID-19. Profiled with immunoSEQ multiplex PCR; TCRdb holds only in-frame clones, not every one. The data hold 200,000 to 250,000 clones, with approximately 84% observed a single time. Sample: peripheral blood. The receptors shown here come from a woman under 40 who had recovered from COVID-19.

The chain couples TRBV4-1 to TRBJ1-4; the D gene is possibly TRBD1 (6 bases). Trimming cost V 1 base and J 2 bases, with 11 bases left between them. This CDR3 comprises 16 residues. Germline V gives CDR1 MGHRA, CDR2 YSYEKL. The CDR3 protein is CASSQVPGHTNEKLFF. CDR3 in DNA: TGCGCCAGCAGCCAAGTACCGGGACATACTAATGAAAAACTGTTTTTT.

V and J are TRBV7-7 and TRBJ2-5, with D perhaps TRBD1 (5 bases). The germline CDR1 and CDR2 sequences are SSHAT and FNYEAQ (reference sequence). The CDR3 extends over 15 amino acids. Trimming removed 5 bases at V and 4 bases at J, with 17 bases between. The CDR3 here is CASSGLVGAGETQYF. CDR3 nucleotide sequence: TGTGCCAGCAGCGGTCTAGTTGGGGCTGGAGAGACCCAGTACTTC.

The chain's CDR3 is CASSHPRGGEAFF. In nucleotides, the CDR3 is TGTGCCAGCAGCCACCCTAGGGGCGGAGAAGCTTTCTTT. The rearrangement joins TRBV3-1 (or the pseudogene TRBV3-2) to TRBJ1-1; D may be TRBD1 (5 bases). Trimming removed 3 bases from V and 8 bases from J, with 13 bases in between. The CDR3 contains 13 residues. Germline V gene data show CDR1 as LGHDT and CDR2 as YNNKEL (reference sequence).

The V call is TRBV19, the J call TRBJ2-3, with 8 bases identical to TRBD2. The germline gives CDR1 LNHDA, CDR2 SQIVND (reference sequence). V lost 3 bases to trimming and J lost 2 bases; unmatched junction nucleotides: 4. The CDR3 runs 15 residues. In DNA, the CDR3 is TGTGCCAGTAGTATTTTAGCGGGGAACACAGATACGCAGTATTTT. The encoded protein is CASSILAGNTDTQYF.

The chain couples TRBV4-2 to TRBJ1-1; D is perhaps TRBD1 (5 bases). The CDR3 is made up of 15 amino acids. V lost 2 bases and J lost 4, with 14 bases in between. From germline, CDR1 is LGHNA and CDR2 YNFKEQ. The CDR3 nucleotides are TGTGCCAGCAGCCAAAAGCCGAGGGGACTCACTGAAGCTTTCTTT. Translation gives CASSQKPRGLTEAFF.

The DNA of the CDR3 is TGTGCCAGCAGTTTCGGCAGGGCTTACAGTTCACCCCTCCACTTT. The encoded protein is CASSFGRAYSSPLHF. The chain has TRBV27 and TRBJ1-6; weak D call: TRBD1 (5 bases). The ends were cut back, 3 bases at V and 9 bases at J, with 15 bases in the middle. The germline CDR1 and CDR2 sequences are MNHEY and SMNVEV (reference sequence). The CDR3 length is 15 residues.

This sequence joins TRBV3-1 (or the pseudogene TRBV3-2) and TRBJ1-2, with TRBD1 matching 8 bases. Germline assignment: CDR1 LGHDT and CDR2 YNNKEL (reference sequence). J gave up 7 bases and V 4 bases, and 8 bases lay outside the gene matches. The CDR3 length is 14 residues. The chain's CDR3 is CASSRGQGSIGYTF. Written as DNA, the CDR3 is TGTGCCAGCAGCCGAGGACAGGGTAGTATTGGCTACACCTTC.

The chain employs TRBV5-1 and TRBJ2-2; D unclear. This CDR3 contains 14 residues. The germline V and J ends were trimmed by 0 bases and 2 bases, with 5 bases remaining between them. The germline gives CDR1 SGHRS, CDR2 YFSETQ. CDR3 sequence (DNA): TGCGCCAGCAGCTTGGGTCTAAACACCGGGGAGCTGTTTTTT. Protein: CASSLGLNTGELFF.

The chain recombines TRBV3-1 (or the pseudogene TRBV3-2) with TRBJ2-5; 8 nucleotides agree with TRBD1. CDR1 is LGHDT and CDR2 is YNNKEL in the germline V gene (reference sequence). V trimming: 4 bases; J trimming: 1 base; junction bases outside the gene matches: 2. CDR3 length: 14 amino acids. CDR3 coding DNA: TGTGCCAGCAGCCCTACAGGGGGCCAAGAGACCCAGTACTTC. Residues: CASSPTGGQETQYF.

The table lists this clone with a count of one. CDR3 protein: CASSIGVYSNQPQHF. In DNA form, the CDR3 reads TGTGCCAGTAGTATCGGGGTATATAGCAATCAGCCCCAGCATTTT. The chain carries TRBV19 and TRBJ1-5; D uncertain. This CDR3 comprises 15 residues. The V end lost 3 bases, the J end lost 0 bases, and 9 bases lay between the germline ends. Germline V gene sequence: CDR1 LNHDA, CDR2 SQIVND (reference sequence). Based on the CDR3 plus reference TRBV19 and TRBJ1-5, the full variable domain is DGGITQSPKYLFRKEGQNVTLSCEQNLNHDAMYWYRQDPGQGLRLIYYSQIVNDFQKGDIAEGYSVSREKKESFPLTVTSAQKNPTAFYLCASSIGVYSNQPQHFGDGTRLSIL.

The chain carries TRBV2 and TRBJ1-1; TRBD1 might be the D (5 bases). The CDR3 spans 14 residues. Deletions cut 2 bases from V and 1 base from J, with 8 bases between. The V gene's germline CDR1 is SNHLY and CDR2 FYNNEI. The DNA of the CDR3 is TGTGCCAGCAGTGAAAAGGGGCCGAACACTGAAGCTTTCTTT. It translates to CASSEKGPNTEAFF. The full variable domain, its missing parts supplied by reference TRBV2 and TRBJ1-1, is EPEVTQTPSHQVTQMGQEVILRCVPISNHLYFYWYRQILGQKVEFLVSFYNNEISEKSEIFDDQFSVERPDGSNFTLKIRSTKLEDSAMYFCASSEKGPNTEAFFGQGTRLTVV.

Here the CDR3 DNA reads TGTGCCAGCAGCTTCGGGACAGGTGCATCCTACGAGCAGTACTTC. The encoded protein is CASSFGTGASYEQYF. This chain connects TRBV7-7 to TRBJ2-7; 8 bases match TRBD1. The CDR3 loop spans 15 amino acids. Germline assignment: CDR1 SSHAT and CDR2 FNYEAQ (reference sequence). V was pared by 3 bases and J by 1 base, with 5 bases of the junction left unmatched.

The chain employs TRBV2 and TRBJ2-7; no definite D call. The V gene lost 6 bases and the J gene lost 4 bases, with 4 bases spanning the gap. The germline V gene encodes CDR1 SNHLY and CDR2 FYNNEI. The CDR3 length is 10 residues. The CDR3 region has the DNA TGTGCCAGCAGACAGTACGAGCAGTACTTC. It specifies CASRQYEQYF. Variable domain in full (rest from reference TRBV2 and TRBJ2-7): EPEVTQTPSHQVTQMGQEVILRCVPISNHLYFYWYRQILGQKVEFLVSFYNNEISEKSEIFDDQFSVERPDGSNFTLKIRSTKLEDSAMYFCASRQYEQYFGPGTRLTVT.

This clone was detected once. The chain has TRBV27 and TRBJ1-2, with a tentative D call TRBD1 (5 bases). This CDR3 contains 15 residues. The germline V gene has CDR1 MNHEY and CDR2 SMNVEV (reference sequence). V lost 5 bases and J 5 bases, leaving 18 bases between the germline ends. CDR3: CASSPQPTAQYGYTF. CDR3 DNA: TGTGCCAGCAGTCCTCAACCGACAGCGCAATATGGCTACACCTTC.

This chain uses TRBV9 with TRBJ2-1, with 7 bases identical to TRBD2. J gave up 0 bases and V 0 bases, and 0 bases lay outside the gene matches. This CDR3 is built from 15 residues. CDR1 and CDR2 (germline): SGDLS, YYNGEE. As DNA, the CDR3 is TGTGCCAGCAGCGTAGCGGGGGGCTCCTACAATGAGCAGTTCTTC. This gives the protein CASSVAGGSYNEQFF. Full variable domain (rest looked up from reference TRBV9 and TRBJ2-1): DSGVTQTPKHLITATGQRVTLRCSPRSGDLSVYWYQQSLDQGLQFLIQYYNGEERAKGNILERFSAQQFPDLHSELNLSSLELGDSALYFCASSVAGGSYNEQFFGPGTRLTVL.

The chain is built from TRBV20-1 and TRBJ2-5; the match to TRBD2 covers 7 bases. J lost 4 bases, V lost 7 bases, and 0 bases had no gene match. This CDR3 comprises 10 residues. Germline CDR1 and CDR2: DFQATT and SNEGSKA (reference sequence). This CDR3 reads CSGGGETQYF. CDR3 coding DNA: TGCAGTGGGGGGGGAGAGACCCAGTACTTC.

The rearrangement links TRBV30 to TRBJ2-3; D is perhaps TRBD2 (5 bases). With 0 bases removed from V and 0 bases from J, the gap between germline ends came to 16 bases. Per germline, CDR1 GTSNPN and CDR2 SVGIG (reference sequence). There are 17 residues in the CDR3. CDR3 DNA: TGTGCCTGGAGTGTACTCAGGTGGTCGGGGAGCACAGATACGCAGTATTTT. It encodes CAWSVLRWSGSTDTQYF.

This clone was counted a few times. This chain uses TRBV7-2 with TRBJ2-7; 8 bases match TRBD2. The CDR3 is 18 residues long. Per germline, CDR1 SGHTA and CDR2 FQGNSA. The ends lost 5 bases at V and 2 bases at J; junction bases unmatched: 17. CDR3 DNA: TGTGCCAGCAGCGACGCGACTAGCGTCCCTTCCCCGACCTACGAGCAGTACTTC. This translates into CASSDATSVPSPTYEQYF.

This chain connects TRBV13 to TRBJ2-7; 8 bases fit TRBD2. Germline V lookup: CDR1 PRHDT, CDR2 FYEKMQ (reference sequence). V lost 5 bases to trimming and J lost 3 bases; unmatched junction nucleotides: 9. This CDR3 region has 15 residues. The CDR3 sequence: CASSPFSGASYEQYF. For the CDR3, the DNA is TGTGCCAGCAGCCCTTTTAGCGGGGCAAGCTACGAGCAGTACTTC.

The chain is built from TRBV2 and TRBJ2-7, with D perhaps matching TRBD2 (5 bases). The CDR3 length is 12 residues. Trimming shortened V by 5 bases and J by 7 bases, and 12 bases separated the two germline ends. The germline V gene has CDR1 SNHLY and CDR2 FYNNEI. CDR3 sequence reads: CASSTRSREQYF. The CDR3 nucleotides are TGTGCCAGCAGTACTAGATCACGTGAGCAGTACTTC.

This clone was detected a few times. This sequence joins TRBV2 and TRBJ1-2, with 8 bases aligning to TRBD1. The CDR3 is made up of 14 amino acids. V was clipped by 4 bases and J by 4 bases; unmatched bases: 5. The V gene's germline CDR1 is SNHLY and CDR2 FYNNEI. DNA of the CDR3: TGTGCCAGCAGTGGACAGGGGAATGTCTATGGCTACACCTTC. Translation: CASSGQGNVYGYTF.

This sequence joins TRBV5-1 and TRBJ2-7, with 10 nucleotides matching TRBD2. The CDR3 length is 15 residues. The ends lost 4 bases at V and 1 base at J; junction bases unmatched: 5. Germline CDR1 and CDR2: SGHRS and YFSETQ. The CDR3 DNA reads as TGCGCCAGCAGCCCCAGCGGGGGGGGTTCCTACGAGCAGTACTTC. Translating it yields CASSPSGGGSYEQYF. The whole variable domain, remainder taken from reference TRBV5-1 and TRBJ2-7, is KAGVTQTPRYLIKTRGQQVTLSCSPISGHRSVSWYQQTPGQGLQFLFEYFSETQRNKGNFPGRFSGRQFSNSRSEMNVSTLELGDSALYLCASSPSGGGSYEQYFGPGTRLTVT.